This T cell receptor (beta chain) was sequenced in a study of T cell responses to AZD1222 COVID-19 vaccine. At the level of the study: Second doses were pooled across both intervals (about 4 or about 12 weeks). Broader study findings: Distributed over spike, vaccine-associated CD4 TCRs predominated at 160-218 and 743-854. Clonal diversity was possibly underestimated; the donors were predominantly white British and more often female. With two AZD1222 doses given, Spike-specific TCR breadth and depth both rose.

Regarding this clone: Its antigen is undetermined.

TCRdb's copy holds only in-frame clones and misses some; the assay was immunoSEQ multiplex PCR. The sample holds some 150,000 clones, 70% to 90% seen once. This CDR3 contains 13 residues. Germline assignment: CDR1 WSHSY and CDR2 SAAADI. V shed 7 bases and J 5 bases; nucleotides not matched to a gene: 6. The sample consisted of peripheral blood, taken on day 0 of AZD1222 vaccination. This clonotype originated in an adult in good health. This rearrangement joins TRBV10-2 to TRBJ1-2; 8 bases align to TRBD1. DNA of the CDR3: TGCGCCAGCACCCCGACAGGGGATTATGGCTACACCTTC. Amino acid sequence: CASTPTGDYGYTF.